These T cell receptor beta chains were read from a single sample in a study of spatial heterogeneity in lung cancer. TCRdb redid the calling of the 5' RACE reads with MiXCR, one entry per CDR3 protein. The sample comprises tens of thousands of distinct CDR3 sequences, roughly 8% of which are singletons, and 25% to 30% rests with the top ten. The sample in question was PBMCs, obtained at surgery. The receptors shown here come from a male donor with early-stage non-small cell lung cancer. The CDR3 runs from the conserved cysteine through the conserved F or W. Each record gives: J gene, clone size, D gene, V gene, CDR3 DNA, CDR3 protein. D genes are given only for firm matches. A row's size may be missing; if present it is once, few, many or a size class.

TRBJ1-6 many TRBD1 TRBV20-1 TGCAGTGCCCGGACAGGGGTATATAATTCACCCCTCCACTTT CSARTGVYNSPLHF
TRBJ2-3 - TRBD2 TRBV27 TGTGCCAGCAGTTTTGGGAGCGGGACGGTAGATACGCAGTATTTT CASSFGSGTVDTQYF
TRBJ1-1 many TRBD1 TRBV5-1 TGCGCCAGCAGCTTCCCGGACAGGGACTATAATGAAGCTTTCTTT CASSFPDRDYNEAFF
TRBJ1-6 - TRBD1 TRBV7-3 TGTGCCAGCAGCCAAGGACAGGGGCATTCACCCCTCCACTTT CASSQGQGHSPLHF
TRBJ1-1 - - TRBV19 TGTGCCAGTAATTCGAGGGGGGACACTGAAGCTTTCTTT CASNSRGDTEAFF
TRBJ2-2 - - TRBV6-6 TGTGCCAGCAAGATTCAAAGTACCGGGGAGCTGTTTTTT CASKIQSTGELFF
TRBJ2-1 many TRBD1 TRBV11-1 TGTGCCAGCAGCCCAGGACAGGGCTCCTACAATGAGCAGTTCTTC CASSPGQGSYNEQFF
TRBJ1-1 many - TRBV7-2 TGTGCCAGCAGCTTAGCTGAACGGGCAGAAGCTTTCTTT CASSLAERAEAFF
TRBJ1-6 few - TRBV15 TGTGCCACCAGCGCGACAAACGGGGATTCACCCCTCCACTTT CATSATNGDSPLHF
TRBJ1-1 - - TRBV15 TGTGCCACCAGCAGAGATCATAGGAACACTGAAGCTTTCTTT CATSRDHRNTEAFF
TRBJ1-6 few - TRBV27 TGTGCCAGCAGTCTTTCGGCAGGGTTAAATTCACCCCTCCACTTT CASSLSAGLNSPLHF
TRBJ2-2 many - TRBV14 TGTGCCAGCAGCCTCTCAGCGTGGCGGGATGGCACCGGGGAGCTGTTTTTT CASSLSAWRDGTGELFF
TRBJ1-1 many - TRBV29-1 TGCAGCGTTCAAAGGGCGTTGTCGAACACTGAAGCTTTCTTT CSVQRALSNTEAFF
TRBJ2-4 many TRBD2 TRBV4-3 TGCGCCAGCAGCCAGGGACTAGCGGGGGCTCTAGCCAAAAACATTCAGTACTTC CASSQGLAGALAKNIQYF
TRBJ1-3 - - TRBV27 TGTGCCAGCAGTTTGAGTTCTGGAAACACCATATATTTT CASSLSSGNTIYF
TRBJ2-3 many - TRBV12-3/TRBV12-4 TGTGCCAGCAGTCAAACCCCTCCATCTACGGATACGCAGTATTTT CASSQTPPSTDTQYF
TRBJ1-5 many - TRBV27 TGTGCCAGCAAACCTCGTCAGAATAGCAATCAGCCCCAGCATTTT CASKPRQNSNQPQHF
TRBJ2-4 many TRBD1 TRBV4-1 TGCGCCAGCAGCCAGGTCAACAGGGGGGCCAAAAACATTCAGTACTTC CASSQVNRGAKNIQYF
TRBJ2-2 - TRBD2 TRBV10-2 TGCGCCAGCAAACCCACTAGCGGAAACACCGGGGAGCTGTTTTTT CASKPTSGNTGELFF
TRBJ1-5 - - TRBV24-1 TGTGCCACCAGTGAGTCGGACCGACATCAGCCCCAGCATTTT CATSESDRHQPQHF
TRBJ2-1 - TRBD2 TRBV19 TGTGCCAGTAGTATAGATCTTTTTCCTGGGACTAGCGGATCCTACAATGAGCAGTTCTTC CASSIDLFPGTSGSYNEQFF
TRBJ1-4 - - TRBV15 TGTGCCACTTCGTCAACTAATGAAAAACTGTTTTTT CATSSTNEKLFF
TRBJ2-7 few - TRBV6-2/TRBV6-3 TGTGCCAGCAGTTACTCTAATCGTCGAGAGCAGTACTTC CASSYSNRREQYF
TRBJ2-5 - - TRBV4-3 TGCGCCAGCAGCCAAAACCAAGAGACCCAGTACTTC CASSQNQETQYF
TRBJ2-7 few - TRBV6-6 TGTGCCAGCAGTTATAATAGACGGCACTCCTACGAGCAGTACTTC CASSYNRRHSYEQYF
TRBJ1-5 many - TRBV5-1 TGCGCCAGCAGCTTTGACGCAGGGACCAGCAATCAGCCCCAGCATTTT CASSFDAGTSNQPQHF
TRBJ2-1 - - TRBV6-5 TGTGCCAGCAGACTCATTGACAGGTCCTACAATGAGCAGTTCTTC CASRLIDRSYNEQFF
TRBJ1-4 many TRBD1 TRBV7-9 TGTGCCAGCAGCCCGGACAGGGGTGAAAAACTGTTTTTT CASSPDRGEKLFF
TRBJ2-2 many - TRBV5-1 TGCGCCAGCGCGATCCTGGGTGGAGGGACCAGCGGGGAGCTGTTTTTT CASAILGGGTSGELFF
TRBJ1-1 few - TRBV5-4 TGTGCCAGCAGCTTGAATTGGGGTAAATCTGAAGCTTTCTTT CASSLNWGKSEAFF
TRBJ2-1 - TRBD2 TRBV18 TGTGCCAGCTCACCACCGAGAGGGACGGGAGGCAATGAGCAGTTCTTC CASSPPRGTGGNEQFF
TRBJ2-2 - - TRBV7-2 TGTGCCAGCAGCTTTGGCCACAGAAGTCCAGACACCGGGGAGCTGTTTTTT CASSFGHRSPDTGELFF
TRBJ2-1 many TRBD2 TRBV5-1 TGCGCCAGCAGCTTTAGACTAGCCAACAATGAGCAGTTCTTC CASSFRLANNEQFF
TRBJ1-6 few TRBD1 TRBV4-3 TGCGCCAGCAGCCAAGCGGACAGGGAGGGTTCACCCCTCCACTTT CASSQADREGSPLHF
TRBJ2-3 many - TRBV2 TGTGCCAGCTGGGGGATGGCTGATACGCAGTATTTT CASWGMADTQYF
TRBJ2-7 many - TRBV27 TGTGCCAGCAGTTTACGGGGAGGGGGTGTAAAGCAGTACTTC CASSLRGGGVKQYF
TRBJ2-2 few TRBD1 TRBV14 TGTGCCAGCAGCCGAACGGGACAGGGGCTACACACCGGGGAGCTGTTTTTT CASSRTGQGLHTGELFF
TRBJ1-1 many - TRBV20-1 TGCAGTGCTAGAGTTCGGTGGGACACTGAAGCTTTCTTT CSARVRWDTEAFF
TRBJ2-7 many - TRBV6-5 TGTGCCAGCAGTTACCGGCAGGGAGCCTACGAGCAGTACTTC CASSYRQGAYEQYF
TRBJ2-1 few TRBD2 TRBV7-6 TGTGCCAGCAGTCTAGCGGGTCCCTCCTACAATGAGCAGTTCTTC CASSLAGPSYNEQFF
TRBJ2-5 many - TRBV18 TGTGCCAGCTCCGTGGACCAGACGGAGACCCAGTACTTC CASSVDQTETQYF
TRBJ2-3 - - TRBV4-1 TGCGCCAGCAGCCAAGGAGTCCTAGCCACAGATACGCAGTATTTT CASSQGVLATDTQYF
TRBJ1-5 many - TRBV7-2 TGTGCCAGCGGGGAGACGAGCAATCAGCCCCAGCATTTT CASGETSNQPQHF
TRBJ2-7 - - TRBV20-1 TGCAGTGCTCCTCAGGGTGAGGGGCCCTACGAGCAGTACTTC CSAPQGEGPYEQYF
TRBJ1-2 many - TRBV6-2/TRBV6-3 TGTGCCAGCAGTTACATGGAAAACTATGGCTACACCTTC CASSYMENYGYTF
TRBJ2-3 once - TRBV6-5 TGTGCCAGCAGCAACACACAGAAAAACACAGATACGCAGTATTTT CASSNTQKNTDTQYF
TRBJ2-1 many - TRBV7-9 TGTGCCAGCAGCACGCAAGCTGGAGGCCGTGGGGTTGGGGAGCAGTTCTTC CASSTQAGGRGVGEQFF
TRBJ1-2 many - TRBV29-1 TGCAGCGTTGTGTGGGGTAACTATGGCTACACCTTC CSVVWGNYGYTF
TRBJ1-4 many - TRBV12-3/TRBV12-4 TGTGCCAGCAGTTTATTATCACTCGATGGAGGAAAACTGTTTTTT CASSLLSLDGGKLFF
TRBJ2-3 few - TRBV6-5 TGTGCCAGCAGACTGGGGGGTACACCCACAGATACGCAGTATTTT CASRLGGTPTDTQYF